This TCR beta chain was sequenced in a study of CD8 T cells in ankylosing spondylitis. This clonotype has ten or more counts. As yet, its antigen is unknown. General study points: Reportedly, matched ankylosing spondylitis synovial fluid was significantly enriched for disease-linked clones. Disease-associated clones were CD8+ and fairly uncommon in peripheral blood. What seemed typical of ankylosing spondylitis blood was a TCR beta motif built from roughly 8 highly homologous variants.

The CDR3 contains 13 residues. The germline gives CDR1 ENHRY, CDR2 SYGVKD. Trimming took 0 bases from V and 7 from J, leaving 7 bases between them. Via MiXCR, TCRdb re-called the 5' RACE reads, giving one row per CDR3 protein. The data show more than 400,000 distinct CDR3 sequences, with over 4% seen just once and 3% to 4% held by the top ten. Material for sequencing was blood, either unsorted or a sorted T cell fraction (not recorded which). This TCR came from a male donor with ankylosing spondylitis. This chain joins TRBV10-3 and TRBJ1-5; no clear D gene. The CDR3 DNA follows: TGTGCCATCAGTGAGTCGGGTGGGCAGCCCCAGCATTTT. Translating it yields CAISESGGQPQHF.